This TCR beta chain was sequenced during a study of T-cell reconstitution after alpha-beta-depleted transplantation in children. Germline V gene lookup returns CDR1 KGHDR and CDR2 SFDVKD. Trimming left V 3 bases short and J 3 bases short, with 13 bases between. This CDR3 comprises 15 residues. Library preparation (for TCRbeta) was performed with unique molecular identifiers. TCRdb re-analysed the PCR reads in MiXCR, keeping a single row per CDR3 protein. The sample lists 350,000 to 450,000 distinct CDR3 sequences, around 21% occurring once. The sample holds a few counts of this clonotype. The chain uses TRBV24-1 and TRBJ2-5; D is undetermined. This specimen consisted of PBMCs from the stem cell graft donor, obtained from the stem cell graft. The sequence came from a human donor who donated a stem cell graft to a child with acute myeloid leukemia. The CDR3 protein is CATSDMTSIEETQYF. In nucleotides, the CDR3 is TGTGCCACCAGTGATATGACCAGCATTGAAGAGACCCAGTACTTC.